This entry concerns a single T cell receptor beta chain. Its specific antigen is unknown. Within one base of it there is no much larger clone, and no base qualities were kept. There are 15 amino acids in the CDR3, from cysteine to phenylalanine inclusive. Just CDR3 DNA is preserved here, 45 bases in frame from base 1. Based on the germline V gene, the CDR1 and CDR2 sequences are SGHTA and FQGTGA. Trimmed from V: 5 bases; trimmed from J: 6 bases; junction bases lacking a gene match: 10. The data are from a study of somatic mutations in cytotoxic T cells in rheumatoid arthritis (dated by TCRdb to 2016 to 2017). Context from the whole study: A FACSAria II or Sony SH800 was used to flow-sort some V beta antibody-stained T-cell populations at nearly 100% purity, and TCRB sequencing was also done on sorted V beta1+ cells. To characterize clonality, the study used TCRB deep sequencing while asking whether somatic mutations are carried by expanded CD8+ T-cell clones in newly diagnosed, untreated rheumatoid arthritis. A total of 65 rheumatoid arthritis patients and 15 to 20 healthy controls underwent TCRB deep sequencing. Patient and control groups had essentially identical median ages. The paper's findings and limits, for the study overall: CD8+ T-cell clonality did not differ significantly between rheumatoid arthritis patients and age-matched healthy controls. Several identical CD8+ TCRB sequences were found in both blood and synovial fluid, and in about an eighth of the roughly 60 patients the largest CD8+ clone exceeded 20% of CD8+ cells. Viral specificity could not be ruled out by absence from virus-specific databases, and the antigen targets of the expanded CD8+ clones remained unknown. No adjustment for multiple comparisons was made for the slight TRBV07 underrepresentation in patients. CD8+ clonality increased with age in patients (Spearman r ~ 0.47) but not in healthy controls.

Flow cytometry confirmed the purity of CD4+ and CD8+ cells that had been isolated by positive magnetic bead selection on an AutoMACS. Synovial fluid samples paired with peripheral blood were available from a couple of rheumatoid arthritis patients. Using Nucleospin Tissue or Tissue XS kits, DNA was extracted from CD4-enriched, CD8-enriched or PBMC samples, with quantification by a Qubit 2.0 fluorometer. The immunoSEQ assay was applied to genomic DNA for TCRB CDR3 sequencing. Turning to the authors' computational methods: When patient CD8+ clones exceeding 1% were checked against published virus-specific TCRB sequences, only a few matched. Only productive TCRB rearrangements were included in the analyses. A clone was defined by a unique TCRB CDR3 sequence, and clonality was computed as a productive clonality index based on Shannon entropy. Repertoire overlap between two samples was calculated from the template counts of each clone relative to total templates per sample. V-gene usage from TCRB sequencing and V-gene usage measured by flow cytometry were correlated (Spearman r of 0.61). TCRdb limited this immuneACCESS table to in-frame rearrangements with V and J called. A share of clones is missing; checked studies link under half to unresolved V genes, and the rest is unexplained. For V, J and clone size, that table is used; D and trimming come from the DNA. This sample has 2,500 to 3,000 clones in its table, and 65% to 70% of those were observed once. The leading ten clones occupy under 15% of the sample.

The clonotype originates from a woman under 30 with rheumatoid arthritis. What was sequenced was CD8+ T cells sorted from synovial fluid. The sequence is built from TRBV7-3 and TRBJ2-1, with 7 bases in between that match TRBD1. The nucleotides read TGTGCCAGCAGCACACAGGTAGGGACAGTCAATGAGCAGTTCTTC. Its protein reads: CASSTQVGTVNEQFF.